Below are 25 T cell receptor beta chains sequenced from a single sample in a study of shared clonotypes between healthy human individuals. Assay: immunoSEQ multiplex PCR; the TCRdb copy retains only in-frame clones and omits some. The data hold over 850,000 clones, with more than 75% observed a single time. Sequenced input: memory CD4+ T cells from PBMCs. Subset reported: CD45RA-negative fraction. Every receptor here comes from a man younger than 30 in good health. Some clones in this sample may be carry-over from other donors' samples.

The gene calls are TRBV5-1 and TRBJ2-1, with D unclear. The V gene lost 5 bases and the J gene lost 4 bases, with 10 bases spanning the gap. CDR1 and CDR2 from the germline V gene are SGHRS and YFSETQ. This CDR3 is 13 amino acids long. The CDR3: CASSGTTYNEQFF. In nucleotides, the CDR3 is TGCGCCAGCAGTGGCACTACGTACAATGAGCAGTTCTTC.

This chain links TRBV18 with TRBJ2-7; perhaps D is TRBD1 or TRBD2 (6 bases each). This CDR3 is 15 amino acids long. V lost 3 bases, J lost 4 bases, and 16 bases lay in between. The germline CDR1 and CDR2 sequences are KGHSH and LQKENI. CDR3 DNA sequence: TGTGCCAGCTCACCGGTTTCGTCGGGGGCATACGAGCAGTACTTC. It yields the protein CASSPVSSGAYEQYF.

The chain is built from TRBV16 and TRBJ1-1; no firm D call. This CDR3 has 13 amino acids. V was shortened by 0 bases and J by 2 bases, with 4 bases between the two germline ends. The V gene's germline CDR1 is KGHSY and CDR2 FQNENV. This chain's CDR3 is CASSQSLNTEAFF. The CDR3 bases are TGTGCCAGCAGCCAATCCCTCAACACTGAAGCTTTCTTT.

The chain is built from TRBV5-1 and TRBJ2-3; no definite D call. The CDR3 totals 16 residues. Germline V CDR1 and CDR2: SGHRS, YFSETQ. Trimming took off 0 bases at V and 1 base at J, with 12 bases between the two ends. This chain's CDR3 is CASSLALGPRTDTQYF. CDR3 DNA: TGCGCCAGCAGCTTGGCCCTGGGTCCACGCACAGATACGCAGTATTTT.

The chain employs TRBV7-7 and TRBJ2-1; 10 bases align to TRBD2. The V and J ends lost 2 bases and 4 bases, in that order; junction bases with no gene match: 2. CDR1 is SSHAT, CDR2 FNYEAQ, per germline (reference sequence). The CDR3 consists of 15 residues. The CDR3: CASSLLAGGYNEQFF. The CDR3 DNA reads as TGTGCCAGCAGCTTATTAGCGGGAGGTTACAATGAGCAGTTCTTC.

The V gene is TRBV29-1, the J gene TRBJ2-3; maybe TRBD2 (5 bases). This CDR3 contains 12 residues. Germline values: CDR1 SQVTM, CDR2 ANQGSEA. With 6 bases removed from V and 3 bases from J, the gap between germline ends came to 10 bases. CDR3 amino acids: CSVRGQTDTQYF. CDR3 coding DNA: TGCAGCGTACGGGGTCAAACAGATACGCAGTATTTT.

V and J are TRBV9 and TRBJ2-1; TRBD2 agrees at 7 bases. Trimming removed 2 bases from V and 3 bases from J; junction bases left unmatched: 14. Germline lookup yields CDR1 SGDLS and CDR2 YYNGEE. The CDR3 length is 18 residues. Here the CDR3 reads CASSVAYPIAGSYNEQFF. The CDR3 DNA is TGTGCCAGCAGCGTCGCATACCCCATAGCGGGTAGCTACAATGAGCAGTTCTTC.

The CDR3 spells CASSTPGGEAHEQYF. As DNA, the CDR3 is TGTGCCAGTAGTACCCCAGGGGGAGAGGCTCACGAGCAGTACTTC. V usage is TRBV19 and J usage is TRBJ2-7, with TRBD1 matching 7 bases. V shed 4 bases, J shed 5 bases, and the junction held 11 bases outside the gene matches. The CDR3 runs 15 residues. Per germline, CDR1 LNHDA and CDR2 SQIVND (reference sequence).

This chain links TRBV7-3 with TRBJ2-6; D is perhaps TRBD2 (6 bases). Germline CDR1 and CDR2: SGHTA and FQGTGA. CDR3 length: 16 amino acids. V was pared by 5 bases and J by 3 bases, with 14 bases between. CDR3 in DNA: TGTGCCAGCAGCCGTGGGACTTTAGGTGGGGCCAACGTCCTGACTTTC. Residues: CASSRGTLGGANVLTF.

As concerns this clone: The same CDR3 arises from other DNA sequences in this sample as well. The chain combines TRBV18 with TRBJ2-7; 9 bases are shared with TRBD1. The length of the CDR3 is 14 residues. V lost 2 bases to trimming and J lost 4 bases; unmatched junction nucleotides: 3. Germline V CDR1 and CDR2: KGHSH, LQKENI. As DNA, the CDR3 is TGTGCCAGCTCACCAGGACAGGGGAGTTACGAGCAGTACTTC. Amino acids: CASSPGQGSYEQYF.

This chain links TRBV2 with TRBJ1-4; D call uncertain. The germline CDR1 and CDR2 sequences are SNHLY and FYNNEI. This CDR3 has 12 amino acids. Trimming removed 7 bases at V and 3 bases at J, with 6 bases between. In DNA form, the CDR3 reads TGTGCCAGCATGCGGGCTAATGAAAAACTGTTTTTT. Translation gives CASMRANEKLFF.

The chain employs TRBV5-3 and TRBJ1-2; TRBD1 might be the D (5 bases). TRBV5-3 is labeled an ORF, and its function is uncertain. Trimming shortened V by 7 bases and J by 4 bases, and 20 bases separated the two germline ends. This CDR3 spans 15 amino acids. CDR3 sequence reads: CARAWEGPIIYGYTF. CDR3 DNA: TGTGCCAGAGCTTGGGAGGGGCCGATAATCTATGGCTACACCTTC.

The rearrangement uses TRBV15 and TRBJ2-7; 9 bases agree with TRBD1. The length of the CDR3 is 14 residues. The V gene end was trimmed by 2 bases and the J gene end by 4 bases; junction bases not matched to a gene: 3. The germline V gene has CDR1 LNHNV and CDR2 YYDKDF (reference sequence). The CDR3: CATSRNRGLYEQYF. The DNA of the CDR3 is TGTGCCACCAGCAGAAACAGGGGGCTTTACGAGCAGTACTTC.

The chain links TRBV28 to TRBJ1-3, with TRBD1 as a possible D gene (6 bases). The CDR3 sequence is 15 residues long. Germline V gene data show CDR1 as MDHEN and CDR2 as SYDVKM. Trimming left V 4 bases short and J 0 bases short, with 10 bases between. CDR3 DNA: TGTGCCAGCAGTTCAACAGGGTTCTCTGGAAACACCATATATTTT. Protein sequence: CASSSTGFSGNTIYF. Complete variable domain (other parts from reference TRBV28 and TRBJ1-3): DVKVTQSSRYLVKRTGEKVFLECVQDMDHENMFWYRQDPGLGLRLIYFSYDVKMKEKGDIPEGYSVSREKKERFSLILESASTNQTSMYLCASSSTGFSGNTIYFGEGSWLTVV.

V gene TRBV29-1 combines with J gene TRBJ2-7; 7 nucleotides agree with TRBD1. The CDR3 is 13 amino acids. CDR1 and CDR2 from the germline V gene are SQVTM and ANQGSEA. V shed 4 bases and J 0 bases; nucleotides not matched to a gene: 3. CDR3 residues: CSVAGQTSYEQYF. The CDR3 coding sequence is TGCAGCGTTGCGGGACAGACCTCCTACGAGCAGTACTTC.

The V gene is TRBV6-5, the J gene TRBJ1-2; no clear D gene. The CDR3 contains 15 residues. V lost 7 bases, J lost 2 bases, and 17 bases lay in between. Per germline, CDR1 MNHEY and CDR2 SVGAGI. The CDR3 protein is CASTTTHPGNYGYTF. Here the CDR3 DNA reads TGTGCCAGCACCACTACGCATCCTGGGAACTATGGCTACACCTTC.

The V and J genes are TRBV11-2 and TRBJ1-1, with unresolved D. Germline assignment: CDR1 SGHAT and CDR2 FQNNGV. CDR3 size: 17 residues. With 1 base removed from V and 1 base from J, the gap between germline ends came to 16 bases. The CDR3 sequence is CASSLGPRAGKNTEAFF. The CDR3 coding sequence is TGTGCCAGCAGCTTAGGGCCGAGGGCAGGAAAGAACACTGAAGCTTTCTTT.

V and J are TRBV2 and TRBJ2-7; perhaps TRBD2 as D (5 bases). CDR1 is SNHLY and CDR2 is FYNNEI in the germline V gene. Trimming stripped 10 bases from V and 3 bases from J, with 16 bases between. The CDR3 extends over 13 amino acids. The chain's CDR3 is CATESGTVYEQYF. CDR3 bases: TGTGCCACCGAAAGCGGTACGGTCTACGAGCAGTACTTC.

The V call is TRBV7-8, the J call TRBJ2-7, with 10 bases lining up with TRBD2. V lost 4 bases, J lost 0 bases, and 6 bases stayed unmatched. The germline V gene encodes CDR1 SGHVS and CDR2 FQNEAQ. The CDR3 has 16 residues. CDR3 sequence reads: CASSYSSGSASYEQYF. CDR3 DNA: TGTGCCAGCAGCTACTCTAGCGGGAGCGCCTCCTACGAGCAGTACTTC.

The V call is TRBV4-1, the J call TRBJ2-1, with 11 bases fitting TRBD2. The CDR3 spans 15 residues. J was trimmed by 10 bases and V by 0 bases; bases with no gene match: 5. Germline V gene sequence: CDR1 MGHRA, CDR2 YSYEKL. CDR3 in DNA: TGCGCCAGCAGCCAAGAAGGGACTAGCGGAGGAGAGCAGTTCTTC. Encoded protein: CASSQEGTSGGEQFF.

V usage is TRBV27 and J usage is TRBJ2-2; no firm D call. The V and J ends lost 10 bases and 3 bases respectively, with 21 bases between them. Germline V CDR1 and CDR2: MNHEY, SMNVEV (reference sequence). The CDR3 contains 16 residues. The CDR3 DNA reads as TGTGCCACCACCCCGAGCAGGAGACTCTACACCGGGGAGCTGTTTTTT. This gives the protein CATTPSRRLYTGELFF.

The chain recombines TRBV28 with TRBJ1-4, with D hard to call. Trimming cost V 5 bases and J 7 bases, with 14 bases left between them. This CDR3 is 14 amino acids long. In germline, CDR1 is MDHEN, CDR2 SYDVKM. CDR3 bases: TGTGCCAGCAGTCCCCCGCCATTAAGTGAAAAACTGTTTTTT. It specifies CASSPPPLSEKLFF.

The rearrangement links TRBV7-2 to TRBJ1-3; D is possibly TRBD1 (5 bases). Trimming pared 5 bases from V and 4 bases from J, leaving 9 bases between. Germline V CDR1 and CDR2: SGHTA, FQGNSA. The CDR3 loop spans 13 amino acids. The CDR3 coding sequence is TGTGCCAGCAGCGGGGGGTTGGGAAACACCATATATTTT. This gives the protein CASSGGLGNTIYF.

This sequence joins TRBV10-2 and TRBJ2-7; maybe TRBD2 (6 bases). The V and J ends lost 3 bases and 5 bases respectively, with 17 bases between them. This CDR3 is 15 amino acids long. CDR1 and CDR2 (germline): WSHSY, SAAADI. The CDR3 is CASSEGRRVGHEQYF. The CDR3 DNA sequence: TGCGCCAGCAGTGAAGGGCGGAGGGTGGGACACGAGCAGTACTTC.

About this clone itself: Just one base apart from a much larger clone, this may be a read error. This rearrangement joins TRBV25-1 to TRBJ1-5, with D perhaps matching TRBD1 (5 bases). Germline V gene sequence: CDR1 MGHDK, CDR2 SYGVNS. The length of the CDR3 is 12 residues. The CDR3 loop is CAIGDSGQPRHF. The CDR3 DNA reads TGTGCCATAGGGGATTCCGGTCAGCCCCGGCATTTT.